One and the same sample provided the 28 T cell receptor beta chains below, sequenced in a study of T-cell reconstitution after alpha-beta-depleted transplantation in children (dated by TCRdb to 2015 to 2016). Reading the label with the study, this specimen's treatment or condition is: allogeneic hematopoietic cell transplantation with graft depleted of TCRalphabeta T cells and CD19 B cells. Receptor amplification or capture employed PCR. This sample was sequenced with an Illumina HiSeq 2500. To normalize quantification of the TCRbeta repertoire, the TCR libraries were built with molecular barcoding that relied on unique molecular identifiers. TCRdb trimmed public reads at Q25 via fastp, called clones via MiXCR and kept in-frame beta chains. CDR3 protein sequences are deduplicated, and each keeps its most common genes and DNA. Here the sample has 550,000 to 600,000 distinct CDR3 sequences; roughly 23% occur a single time. The top ten clones comprise roughly 14% of the sample.

This material consisted of PBMCs, mostly from graft donor cells, taken 360 days after TCRalphabeta/CD19-depleted stem cell transplant. The source of these receptors is a boy under two years old who had a stem cell transplant for acute myeloid leukemia, so the T cells may come from the graft donor.

The table lists this clonotype with a few counts. The junction shows a germline mismatch at one end, possibly a read error. The CDR3 protein is CCARGFRDLSSTDTQYF. CDR3 in DNA: TGCTGTGCTAGAGGTTTCCGGGACTTATCTAGCACAGATACGCAGTATTTT. This chain connects TRBV20-1 to TRBJ2-3, with D tentatively TRBD2 (6 bases). This CDR3 spans 17 amino acids. CDR1 and CDR2 from the germline V gene are DFQATT and SNEGSKA (reference sequence).

V and J are TRBV5-6 and TRBJ2-1, with TRBD2 matching 8 bases. CDR3 size: 14 residues. Germline CDR1 SGHDT, CDR2 YYEEEE. Trimming cost V 10 bases and J 4 bases; bases outside gene matches: 10. CDR3 nucleotides: TGTGCCTCCTCTCGGGGCGGGGGGTACAATGAGCAGTTCTTC. The encoded protein is CASSRGGGYNEQFF.

This chain connects TRBV15 to TRBJ2-7, with a weak D call TRBD1 (6 bases). The CDR3 runs 16 residues. Per germline, CDR1 LNHNV and CDR2 YYDKDF (reference sequence). With 0 bases removed from V and 1 base from J, the gap between germline ends came to 13 bases. CDR3 DNA sequence: TGTGCCACCAGCAGAGAGGCTTACAGGGCGTCCTACGAGCAGTACTTC. Translated, it gives CATSREAYRASYEQYF.

Only a few counts were recorded for this clonotype. The chain carries TRBV7-9 and TRBJ1-1; D unresolved. The CDR3 has 13 amino acids. Germline CDR1 reads SEHNR; CDR2 reads FQNEAQ (reference sequence). Trimming took off 2 bases at V and 4 bases at J, with 8 bases between the two ends. This CDR3 is CASSLLGVTEAFF. Here the CDR3 DNA reads TGTGCCAGCAGCTTATTAGGCGTCACTGAAGCTTTCTTT.

This clonotype was seen a handful of times. The chain has TRBV4-3 and TRBJ1-6; D perhaps matches TRBD1 (5 bases). Germline CDR1 LGHNA, CDR2 YSLEER. The CDR3 is 16 amino acids. V lost 0 bases and J 2 bases, leaving 8 bases between the germline ends. The CDR3 spells CASSQDLGAYNSPLHF. CDR3 nucleotides: TGCGCCAGCAGCCAAGATTTGGGGGCCTATAATTCACCCCTCCACTTT.

The rearrangement uses TRBV6-1 and TRBJ1-1, with TRBD1 matching over 10 bases. CDR1 and CDR2 (germline): MNHNS, SASEGT. The CDR3 totals 16 residues. With V trimmed by 6 bases and J by 3 bases, 10 bases remained unmatched. CDR3 nucleotides: TGTGCCAGCAGGACGCACTCCGGGACAGGGGACACTGAAGCTTTCTTT. It specifies CASRTHSGTGDTEAFF.

To note about this clonotype: Germline is not matched at one junction end, which may reflect a read error. V and J are TRBV12-3 or TRBV12-4 and TRBJ1-5, with D unclear. The CDR3 extends over 12 amino acids. The CDR3: CASSLKNRPQHF. The CDR3 region has the DNA TGTGCCAGCAGTTTGAAGAATCGGCCCCAGCATTTT.

This clonotype appeared a few times. DNA of the CDR3: TGTGCCAGCAGCGGCACGGCAGGGGGTCAAGGAAACACCATATATTTT. Translation gives CASSGTAGGQGNTIYF. V and J are TRBV27 and TRBJ1-3; 7 bases fit TRBD1. The V gene's germline CDR1 is MNHEY and CDR2 SMNVEV (reference sequence). The CDR3 covers 16 residues. The V segment lost 6 bases and the J segment 4 bases; nucleotides outside the gene matches: 12.

This clonotype appeared many times. The chain couples TRBV6-1 to TRBJ2-5; TRBD2 aligns across 8 bases. Unmatched junction bases numbered 6, after V lost 4 bases and J lost 5 bases. The CDR3 totals 14 residues. Germline CDR1 reads MNHNS; CDR2 reads SASEGT. CDR3 amino acids: CASSAGTSLETQYF. CDR3 nucleotides: TGTGCCAGCAGTGCCGGGACTAGTCTGGAGACCCAGTACTTC.

V and J are TRBV28 and TRBJ1-1; D call uncertain. There are 12 residues in the CDR3. In germline, CDR1 is MDHEN, CDR2 SYDVKM. V was trimmed by 3 bases and J by 7 bases, leaving 9 bases between them. CDR3 DNA sequence: TGTGCCAGCAGTTTTAACGTGGGTGAAGCTTTCTTT. This sequence encodes CASSFNVGEAFF.

V gene TRBV6-6 combines with J gene TRBJ2-5, with D perhaps given as TRBD1 or TRBD2 (7 bases each). This CDR3 is 11 amino acids long. Germline V lookup: CDR1 MNHNY, CDR2 SVGAGI (reference sequence). Trimming took 11 bases from V and 7 from J, leaving 14 bases between them. CDR3 DNA: TGTGCCGCTGACAGGGAGGGGACCCAGTACTTC. It translates to CAADREGTQYF.

A single count supports this clonotype. The V and J genes are TRBV2 and TRBJ1-1, with a weak D call TRBD1 (6 bases). Germline V CDR1 and CDR2: SNHLY, FYNNEI. Between the trimmed V and J ends, which lost 8 bases and 1 base, there was a span of 11 bases. This CDR3 region has 13 residues. CDR3 amino acids: CASSGVRNTEAFF. CDR3 bases: TGTGCCAGCTCAGGGGTAAGGAACACTGAAGCTTTCTTT.

V is TRBV28 and J is TRBJ2-3, with 10 bases lining up with TRBD1. The V gene end was trimmed by 5 bases and the J gene end by 4 bases; junction bases not matched to a gene: 9. This CDR3 comprises 16 residues. Germline values: CDR1 MDHEN, CDR2 SYDVKM. Written as DNA, the CDR3 is TGTGCCAGCAGTCTTCGGACAGGGGGAATCCCAGATACGCAGTATTTT. As protein: CASSLRTGGIPDTQYF.

There are a few counts of this clonotype. The J gene is TRBJ2-7, the V gene TRBV14; the D is unclear. Germline V CDR1 and CDR2: SGHDN, FVKESK. CDR3 length: 16 residues. Trimming stripped 0 bases from V and 3 bases from J, with 15 bases between. The DNA for the CDR3 is TGTGCCAGCAGCCAAGATCCGAGACTCGCTTACTACGAGCAGTACTTC. It is translated as CASSQDPRLAYYEQYF.

The chain joins TRBV6-1 to TRBJ2-5; 8 bases line up with TRBD2. V lost 6 bases and J lost 3; bases outside the gene matches: 21. Germline lookup yields CDR1 MNHNS and CDR2 SASEGT. This CDR3 is 19 amino acids long. The CDR3 spells CASSPERGRIRAREETQYF. The CDR3 nucleotides read TGTGCCAGCAGCCCGGAGCGGGGGCGGATACGTGCCCGTGAAGAGACCCAGTACTTC.

This chain uses TRBV20-1 with TRBJ2-4; D possibly matches TRBD1 or TRBD2 (5 bases each). The V gene lost 2 bases and the J gene lost 0 bases, with 17 bases spanning the gap. Germline V gene lookup returns CDR1 DFQATT and CDR2 SNEGSKA (reference sequence). The CDR3 sequence is 17 residues long. CDR3 bases: TGCAGTGCTAGAATATCCTCCGGGACGGTAGCCAAAAACATTCAGTACTTC. Encoded protein: CSARISSGTVAKNIQYF.

This clonotype was found many times. This chain joins TRBV7-2 and TRBJ2-3; TRBD2 aligns across 8 bases. This CDR3 comprises 16 residues. The trim removed 4 bases at V and 3 bases at J, leaving 9 bases unmatched. Germline CDR1 and CDR2: SGHTA and FQGNSA. This chain's CDR3 is CASSYRTSKLTDTQYF. In DNA, the CDR3 is TGTGCCAGCAGCTACAGGACTAGCAAGTTGACAGATACGCAGTATTTT.

The V gene is TRBV29-1, the J gene TRBJ2-7, with 7 bases aligning to TRBD1. The CDR3 totals 13 residues. CDR1 SQVTM and CDR2 ANQGSEA come from the germline V gene. J was trimmed by 3 bases and V by 6 bases; bases with no gene match: 8. CDR3 region: CSVRGQALYEQYF. CDR3 coding DNA: TGCAGCGTCCGAGGACAGGCGCTCTACGAGCAGTACTTC.

This clonotype has a handful of counts. The chain employs TRBV6-1 and TRBJ2-7; D unresolved. Trimming left V 6 bases short and J 6 bases short, with 15 bases between. The germline V gene has CDR1 MNHNS and CDR2 SASEGT. The CDR3 totals 13 residues. Written as DNA, the CDR3 is TGTGCCAGCAGCCTGGCCATAGCTGGCGAGCAGTACTTC. This encodes CASSLAIAGEQYF.

This clonotype was counted only a few times. The chain couples TRBV20-1 to TRBJ1-1; no reliable D call. The CDR3 extends over 18 amino acids. Germline lookup yields CDR1 DFQATT and CDR2 SNEGSKA (reference sequence). V gave up 5 bases and J gave up 3 bases, with 28 bases separating them. The CDR3 DNA follows: TGCAGTGCTCAAGACCCTTTTAATCTCGGCTATGGGGACACTGAAGCTTTCTTT. This codes for CSAQDPFNLGYGDTEAFF.

Only a few counts were recorded for this clonotype. The chain has TRBV29-1 and TRBJ1-1; a possible D gene is TRBD1 (5 bases). Trimming removed 3 bases at V and 6 bases at J, with 11 bases between. Germline CDR1 and CDR2: SQVTM and ANQGSEA. The CDR3 runs 12 residues. CDR3 nucleotides: TGCAGCGTTGACCGGGGCGGGTCTGAAGCTTTCTTT. Its protein product is CSVDRGGSEAFF.

There are a few counts of this clonotype. CDR3 amino acids: CSAGGPGGGRDWIEKLFF. The CDR3 region has the DNA TGCAGTGCTGGGGGCCCAGGGGGCGGACGGGATTGGATTGAAAAACTGTTTTTT. The genes are TRBV20-1 and TRBJ1-4; the match to TRBD1 covers 8 bases. Unmatched junction bases numbered 21, after V lost 5 bases and J lost 7 bases. The CDR3 contains 18 residues. Germline CDR1 and CDR2: DFQATT and SNEGSKA (reference sequence).

The chain is built from TRBV12-3 or TRBV12-4 and TRBJ1-2, with D possibly matching TRBD1 (5 bases). The CDR3 is 16 amino acids. V gave up 6 bases and J gave up 4 bases, with 21 bases separating them. As DNA, the CDR3 is TGTGCCAGCAGCCCTATCCCCGGGACGGGAGGCTATGGCTACACCTTC. It is translated as CASSPIPGTGGYGYTF.

This rearrangement joins TRBV12-3 or TRBV12-4 to TRBJ2-7; a weak D match, TRBD1 (6 bases). Between the trimmed V and J ends, which lost 5 bases and 2 bases, there was a span of 13 bases. This CDR3 spans 14 amino acids. The CDR3 is CASSPNRVTYEQYF. CDR3 coding DNA: TGTGCCAGCAGTCCTAACAGGGTTACCTACGAGCAGTACTTC.

The chain is built from TRBV20-1 and TRBJ1-2, with a weak D call TRBD1 (6 bases). The V gene's germline CDR1 is DFQATT and CDR2 SNEGSKA (reference sequence). The V end was cut by 6 bases, the J end by 5 bases, with 25 bases between. The CDR3 is 16 residues long. CDR3 residues: CSASSPRTAEIYGYTF. In nucleotides, the CDR3 is TGCAGTGCCTCTAGTCCTCGGACAGCGGAAATTTATGGCTACACCTTC.

The rearrangement links TRBV6-4 to TRBJ2-7; 7 bases are shared with TRBD1. CDR3 length: 16 residues. The ends lost 5 bases at V and 2 bases at J; junction bases unmatched: 12. Germline CDR1 is MRHNA and CDR2 is SNTAGT. CDR3: CASSWTKQGPTYEQYV. CDR3 bases: TGTGCCAGCAGTTGGACGAAACAGGGGCCAACCTACGAGCAGTACGTC.

This clonotype was detected many times. The V call is TRBV28, the J call TRBJ2-7; no definite D call. CDR1 is MDHEN, CDR2 SYDVKM, per germline. Trimming took off 2 bases at V and 3 bases at J, with 5 bases between the two ends. The length of the CDR3 is 12 residues. The CDR3: CASSLDGYEQYV. CDR3 bases: TGTGCCAGCAGTTTAGACGGCTACGAGCAGTACGTC.

This clonotype was seen ten or more times. V is TRBV20-1 and J is TRBJ2-3; D ambiguous. The germline gives CDR1 DFQATT, CDR2 SNEGSKA (reference sequence). V lost 6 bases, J lost 1 base, and 8 bases lay in between. This CDR3 region has 12 residues. This chain's CDR3 is CSASLRTDTQYF. For the CDR3, the DNA is TGCAGTGCCAGCCTACGCACAGATACGCAGTATTTT.